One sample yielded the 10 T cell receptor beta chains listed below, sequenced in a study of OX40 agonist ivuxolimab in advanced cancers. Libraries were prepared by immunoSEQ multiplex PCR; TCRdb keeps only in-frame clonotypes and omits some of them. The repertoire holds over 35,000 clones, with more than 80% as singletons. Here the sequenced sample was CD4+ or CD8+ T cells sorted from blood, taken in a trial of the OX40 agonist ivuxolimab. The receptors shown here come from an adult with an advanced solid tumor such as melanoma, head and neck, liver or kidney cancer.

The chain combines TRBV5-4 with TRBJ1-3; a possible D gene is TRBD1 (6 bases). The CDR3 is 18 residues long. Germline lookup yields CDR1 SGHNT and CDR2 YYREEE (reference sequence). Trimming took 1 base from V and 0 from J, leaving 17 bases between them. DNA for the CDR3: TGTGCCAGCAGCTTGAGGGGGGGCAGGGCGACCTCTGGAAACACCATATATTTT. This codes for CASSLRGGRATSGNTIYF.

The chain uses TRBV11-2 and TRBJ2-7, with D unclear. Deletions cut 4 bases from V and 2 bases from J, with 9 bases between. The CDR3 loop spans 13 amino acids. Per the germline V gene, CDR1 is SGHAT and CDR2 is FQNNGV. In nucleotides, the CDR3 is TGTGCCAGCAGCTCCCCGGGCCCCTACGAGCAGTACTTC. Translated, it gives CASSSPGPYEQYF.

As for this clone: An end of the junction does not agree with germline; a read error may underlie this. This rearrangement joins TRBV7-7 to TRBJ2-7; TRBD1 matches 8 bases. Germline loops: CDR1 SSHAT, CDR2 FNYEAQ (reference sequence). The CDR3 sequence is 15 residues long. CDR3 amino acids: CASSPGQESSYEQYF. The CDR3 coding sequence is TGTGCTAGCAGCCCGGGACAGGAGAGCTCCTACGAGCAGTACTTC.

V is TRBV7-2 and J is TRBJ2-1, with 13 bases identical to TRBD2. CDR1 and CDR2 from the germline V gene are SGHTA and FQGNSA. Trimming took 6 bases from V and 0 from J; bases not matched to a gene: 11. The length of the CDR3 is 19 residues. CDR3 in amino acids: CASSKLAGGPRSSYNEQFF. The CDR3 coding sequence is TGTGCCAGCAGTAAACTAGCGGGGGGGCCCCGGAGCTCCTACAATGAGCAGTTCTTC.

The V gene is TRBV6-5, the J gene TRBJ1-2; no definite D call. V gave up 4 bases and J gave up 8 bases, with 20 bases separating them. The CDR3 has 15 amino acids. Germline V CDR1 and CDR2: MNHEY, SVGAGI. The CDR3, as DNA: TGTGCCAGCAGTTCCTCATGGGCAGCGGTAGTGGGCTACACCTTC. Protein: CASSSSWAAVVGYTF.

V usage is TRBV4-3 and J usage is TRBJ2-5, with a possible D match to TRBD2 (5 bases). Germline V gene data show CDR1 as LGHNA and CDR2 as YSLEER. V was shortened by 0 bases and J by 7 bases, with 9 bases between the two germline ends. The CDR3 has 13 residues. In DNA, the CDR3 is TGCGCCAGCAGCCAAGAGGCGGGTGGGACCCAGTACTTC. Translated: CASSQEAGGTQYF.

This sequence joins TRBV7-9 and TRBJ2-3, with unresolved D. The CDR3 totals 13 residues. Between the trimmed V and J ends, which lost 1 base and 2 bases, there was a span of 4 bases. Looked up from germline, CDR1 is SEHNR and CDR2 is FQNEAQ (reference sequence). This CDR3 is CASSLDVTDTQYF. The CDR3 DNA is TGTGCCAGCAGCTTAGACGTCACAGATACGCAGTATTTT.

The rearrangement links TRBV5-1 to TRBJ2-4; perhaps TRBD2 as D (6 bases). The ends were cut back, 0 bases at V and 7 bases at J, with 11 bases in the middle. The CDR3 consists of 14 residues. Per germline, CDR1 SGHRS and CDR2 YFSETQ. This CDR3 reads CASSLGTTSNIQYF. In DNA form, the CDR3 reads TGCGCCAGCAGCTTGGGGACTACCTCCAACATTCAGTACTTC.

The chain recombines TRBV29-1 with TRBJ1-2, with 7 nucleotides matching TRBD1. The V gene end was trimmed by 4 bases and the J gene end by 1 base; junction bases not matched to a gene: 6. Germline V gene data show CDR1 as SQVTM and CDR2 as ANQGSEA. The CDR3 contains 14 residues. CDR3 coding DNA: TGCAGCGTTGGAGTACAGGGGTATAACTATGGCTACACCTTC. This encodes CSVGVQGYNYGYTF.

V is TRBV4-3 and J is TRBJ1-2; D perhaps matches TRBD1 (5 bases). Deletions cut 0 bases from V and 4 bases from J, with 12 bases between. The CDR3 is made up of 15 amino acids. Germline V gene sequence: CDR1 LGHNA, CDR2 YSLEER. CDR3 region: CASSQEGLPGYGYTF. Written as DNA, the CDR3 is TGCGCCAGCAGCCAAGAGGGACTCCCTGGCTATGGCTACACCTTC.